The next 7 T cell receptor beta chains were all read from a single sample in a study of blood T cell repertoires in COVID-19. Libraries were prepared by immunoSEQ multiplex PCR; TCRdb keeps only in-frame clonotypes and omits some of them. The table shows 300,000 to 350,000 clones, with 75% to 95% occurring only once. The specimen was peripheral blood. All receptors derive from a woman in her 30s with COVID-19, enrolled during active disease.

The V and J genes are TRBV6-6 and TRBJ1-5, with D uncertain. CDR1 MNHNY and CDR2 SVGAGI come from the germline V gene (reference sequence). V was pared by 2 bases and J by 2 bases, with 10 bases between. The CDR3 runs 15 residues. The CDR3 bases are TGTGCCAGCAGTTACGCCGAGGGCGGCAATCAGCCCCAGCATTTT. Translation gives CASSYAEGGNQPQHF.

Notes on this clone: In the same sample, other DNA sequences code for this CDR3. J is TRBJ1-1 and V is TRBV2; no firm D call. The germline V gene encodes CDR1 SNHLY and CDR2 FYNNEI. V lost 6 bases and J lost 4, with 12 bases in between. CDR3 length equals 13 residues. The CDR3 coding sequence is TGTGCCAGCAGGGGAGGCCGGGGCACTGAAGCTTTCTTT. Its protein product is CASRGGRGTEAFF.

The V gene is TRBV27, the J gene TRBJ2-3; 12 bases are shared with TRBD2. Per the germline V gene, CDR1 is MNHEY and CDR2 is SMNVEV (reference sequence). After removal of 7 bases from V and 2 bases from J, the junction contained 4 bases not matched to a gene. The CDR3 extends over 15 amino acids. The CDR3 reads CASTGTSGLTDTQYF. Written as DNA, the CDR3 is TGTGCCAGCACCGGGACTAGCGGGCTCACAGATACGCAGTATTTT.

V gene TRBV19 combines with J gene TRBJ1-1; no firm D call. With 3 bases removed from V and 1 base from J, the gap between germline ends came to 12 bases. The germline V gene encodes CDR1 LNHDA and CDR2 SQIVND (reference sequence). The length of the CDR3 is 15 residues. The CDR3 is CASSIGINPNTEAFF. The DNA of the CDR3 is TGTGCCAGTAGTATCGGGATCAATCCGAACACTGAAGCTTTCTTT.

The chain combines TRBV27 with TRBJ1-5; TRBD1 is a possible D gene (5 bases). Germline V CDR1 and CDR2: MNHEY, SMNVEV (reference sequence). The CDR3 sequence is 11 residues long. V gave up 8 bases and J gave up 7 bases, with 9 bases separating them. CDR3 nucleotide sequence: TGTGCCAGCGGGAGGGGACAGCCCCAGCATTTT. It translates to CASGRGQPQHF.

This chain uses TRBV28 with TRBJ2-1, with TRBD1 matching over 7 bases. V trimming: 5 bases; J trimming: 6 bases; junction bases outside the gene matches: 10. This CDR3 spans 15 amino acids. Germline CDR1 MDHEN, CDR2 SYDVKM. As DNA, the CDR3 is TGTGCCAGCAGTCCACCGACAGGGTTGGGCAATGAGCAGTTCTTC. It encodes CASSPPTGLGNEQFF. Using reference TRBV28 and TRBJ2-1 for the parts outside the CDR3, the full variable domain is DVKVTQSSRYLVKRTGEKVFLECVQDMDHENMFWYRQDPGLGLRLIYFSYDVKMKEKGDIPEGYSVSREKKERFSLILESASTNQTSMYLCASSPPTGLGNEQFFGPGTRLTVL.

V is TRBV18 and J is TRBJ1-1; D is ambiguous. This CDR3 is 14 amino acids long. CDR1 KGHSH and CDR2 LQKENI come from the germline V gene. Trimming took off 3 bases at V and 1 base at J, with 9 bases between the two ends. The CDR3: CASSPDGENTEAFF. The CDR3 region has the DNA TGTGCCAGCTCACCGGACGGGGAGAACACTGAAGCTTTCTTT. The variable domain in full, with the rest retrieved from reference TRBV18 and TRBJ1-1, is NAGVMQNPRHLVRRRGQEARLRCSPMKGHSHVYWYRQLPEEGLKFMVYLQKENIIDESGMPKERFSAEFPKEGPSILRIQQVVRGDSAAYFCASSPDGENTEAFFGQGTRLTVV.